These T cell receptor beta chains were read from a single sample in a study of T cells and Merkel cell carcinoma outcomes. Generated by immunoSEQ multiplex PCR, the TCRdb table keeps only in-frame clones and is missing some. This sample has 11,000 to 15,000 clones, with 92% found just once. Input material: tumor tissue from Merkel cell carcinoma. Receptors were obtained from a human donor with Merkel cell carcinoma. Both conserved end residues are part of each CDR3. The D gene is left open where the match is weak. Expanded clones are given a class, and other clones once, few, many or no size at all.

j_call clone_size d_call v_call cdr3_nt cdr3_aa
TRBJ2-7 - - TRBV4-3 TGCGCCAGCAGCCAGCAGGGCGGCTACGAGCAGTACTTC CASSQQGGYEQYF
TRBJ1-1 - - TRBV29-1 TGCAGCGTTGAAGAGCTGAAGGGGTACGGGAACACTGAAGCTTTCTTT CSVEELKGYGNTEAFF
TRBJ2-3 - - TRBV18 TGTGCCAGCTCACCACCAACGGCACCCACAGATACGCAGTATTTT CASSPPTAPTDTQYF
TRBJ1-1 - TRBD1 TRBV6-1 TGTGCCGCACGACGCGGACAGGGAGGGACTGAAGCTTTCTTT CAARRGQGGTEAFF
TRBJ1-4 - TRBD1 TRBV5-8 TGTGCCAGCAGCTGGACAGGAGGAAATGAAAAACTGTTTTTT CASSWTGGNEKLFF
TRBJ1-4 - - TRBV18 TGTGCCAGCTCACCTGGGACACAGAATGAAAAACTGTTTTTT CASSPGTQNEKLFF
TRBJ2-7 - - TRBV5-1 TGCGCCAGCAGTTCCCTGACAGGATCCTACGAGCAGTACTTC CASSSLTGSYEQYF
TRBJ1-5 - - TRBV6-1 TGTGCCAGCAGTGGACAGCGGATTAATCAGCCCCAGCATTTT CASSGQRINQPQHF
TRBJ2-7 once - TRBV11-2 TGTGCCAGCAGCTTAGATCTTGGCGAGCAGTACTTC CASSLDLGEQYF
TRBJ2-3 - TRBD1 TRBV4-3 TGCGCCAGCAGCCAAACCGGGACAGGCCACACAGATACGCAGTATTTT CASSQTGTGHTDTQYF
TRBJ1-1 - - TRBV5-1 TGCGCCAGCAGTGATGGACAGAGGTCTGAAGCTTTCTTT CASSDGQRSEAFF
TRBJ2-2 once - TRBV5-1 TGCGCCAGCAGCTTCCAGGGGGGCGACACCGGGGAGCTGTTTTTT CASSFQGGDTGELFF
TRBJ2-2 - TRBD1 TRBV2 TGTGCCAGCATGGTGGGACAGGGGCTCGGCGGGGAGCTGTTTTTT CASMVGQGLGGELFF
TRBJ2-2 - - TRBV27 TGTGCCAGCACTGGCGGCCCCACGAACACCGGGGAGCTGTTTTTT CASTGGPTNTGELFF
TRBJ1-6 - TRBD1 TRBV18 TGTGCCAGCTCACCTCGACAGGGGAATTCACCCCTCCACTTT CASSPRQGNSPLHF
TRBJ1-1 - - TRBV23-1 TGCGCCAGCAAACATAAAAGGACACTGAACACTGAAGCTTTCTTT CASKHKRTLNTEAFF
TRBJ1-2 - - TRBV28 TGTGCCAGCAGTTCAGGCTCCTCCGCTTATGGCTACACCTTC CASSSGSSAYGYTF
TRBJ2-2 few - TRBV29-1 TGCAGCGTTCAGCGCGGGGAGCTGTTTTTT CSVQRGELFF
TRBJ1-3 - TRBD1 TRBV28 TGTGCCAGCAGCTCAACAGGGGGTGTTTTTGGAAACACCATATATTTT CASSSTGGVFGNTIYF
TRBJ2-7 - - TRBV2 TGTGCCAGCAGAGCCGGAGGGTACGAGCAGTACTTC CASRAGGYEQYF